Listed below are T cell receptor beta chains from one sample, sequenced in a study of blood T cells in healthy people across ages. TCRdb ran MiXCR on the 5' RACE reads and lists one entry per CDR3 protein. Among roughly 700,000 distinct CDR3 sequences listed, 49% were seen once. The sequenced sample was blood. All receptors derive from a woman aged 55-69 years in good health. The CDR3 runs from the conserved cysteine through the conserved F or W. Fields, in order: clone size, D gene, V gene, J gene, CDR3 DNA, CDR3 protein. A D gene is named only where the DNA matches it firmly. Some rows have no size entry. The others give once, few or many, or a class for an expanded clone.

abundance: NA; d_gene: NA; v_gene: TRBV20-1; j_gene: TRBJ2-3; CDR3nt: TGCAGTGCTAGGACCATCCAGAGGGCGCAGTATTTT; CDR3aa: CSARTIQRAQYF
abundance: NA; d_gene: NA; v_gene: TRBV3-1; j_gene: TRBJ1-6; CDR3nt: TGTGCCAGCAGCCAAGATCCCGGGAATTCACCCCTCCACTTT; CDR3aa: CASSQDPGNSPLHF
abundance: NA; d_gene: NA; v_gene: TRBV9; j_gene: TRBJ1-2; CDR3nt: TGTGCCAGCAGCGTAGCCGAGAGGATAGGGATCAGTGGCTACACCTTC; CDR3aa: CASSVAERIGISGYTF
abundance: NA; d_gene: TRBD1; v_gene: TRBV20-1; j_gene: TRBJ1-1; CDR3nt: TGCAGTGCCCGGGGGACAGGGCGTTATACTGAAGCTTTCTTT; CDR3aa: CSARGTGRYTEAFF
abundance: many; d_gene: TRBD2; v_gene: TRBV5-5; j_gene: TRBJ2-5; CDR3nt: TGTGCCAGCAGCTTAGCGGGAGACGGCAGAGAGACCCAGTACTTC; CDR3aa: CASSLAGDGRETQYF
abundance: NA; d_gene: TRBD2; v_gene: TRBV9; j_gene: TRBJ2-1; CDR3nt: TGTGCCAGCAGCGTAGGGACTAGCGGGAACAATGAGCAGTTCTTC; CDR3aa: CASSVGTSGNNEQFF
abundance: few; d_gene: NA; v_gene: TRBV29-1; j_gene: TRBJ1-2; CDR3nt: TGCAGCGTTGAAGAACCGTGGCGGTATGGCTACACCTTC; CDR3aa: CSVEEPWRYGYTF
abundance: many; d_gene: NA; v_gene: TRBV11-1; j_gene: TRBJ2-3; CDR3nt: TGTGCCAGCAGCCCTCTGGACCTGAAAGTACTACAGCGGACCCTCACAGATACGCAGTATTTT; CDR3aa: CASSPLDLKVLQRTLTDTQYF
abundance: NA; d_gene: TRBD2; v_gene: TRBV20-1; j_gene: TRBJ2-5; CDR3nt: TGCAGTGCTAGTGACTCGGGGCTAGCGGGAGAGACCCAGTACTTC; CDR3aa: CSASDSGLAGETQYF
abundance: many; d_gene: NA; v_gene: TRBV25-1; j_gene: TRBJ1-1; CDR3nt: TGTGCCAGCCCATCAAAGTACACTGAAGCTTTCTTT; CDR3aa: CASPSKYTEAFF
abundance: NA; d_gene: NA; v_gene: TRBV7-2; j_gene: TRBJ2-7; CDR3nt: TGTGCCAGCAGCCTAAACAGCGACAATGGGCAGTACTTC; CDR3aa: CASSLNSDNGQYF
abundance: NA; d_gene: NA; v_gene: TRBV29-1; j_gene: TRBJ2-3; CDR3nt: TGCAGCGCTGAACGTACGGCAGATACGCAGTATTTT; CDR3aa: CSAERTADTQYF
abundance: once; d_gene: TRBD1; v_gene: TRBV2; j_gene: TRBJ1-6; CDR3nt: TGTGCCAGCAGTGGAGCAGGACAGGGGCAGAATTCACCCCTCCACTTT; CDR3aa: CASSGAGQGQNSPLHF
abundance: once; d_gene: TRBD1; v_gene: TRBV9; j_gene: TRBJ2-4; CDR3nt: TGTGCCAGCAGCCTTTCAGGGGGCCCCAAAAACATTCAGTACTTC; CDR3aa: CASSLSGGPKNIQYF
abundance: few; d_gene: NA; v_gene: TRBV7-2; j_gene: TRBJ2-1; CDR3nt: TGTGCCAGCAGCTTCAAGGGACTGTTCAATGAGCAGTTCTTC; CDR3aa: CASSFKGLFNEQFF
abundance: once; d_gene: NA; v_gene: TRBV25-1; j_gene: TRBJ1-3; CDR3nt: TGTGCCAGCAGTGGGGAGGGGGCTGGAAACACCATATATTTT; CDR3aa: CASSGEGAGNTIYF